Presented here are 18 T cell receptor beta chains from one specimen sequenced in a study of T cells after posttransplantation cyclophosphamide (dated by TCRdb to the mid-2010s). The meaning of the sample's treatment or condition label: high-dose cyclophosphamide on days +3 and +4 as single-agent GVHD prophylaxis. PTCy patients received busulfan and fludarabine conditioning, a related or unrelated marrow graft, and cyclophosphamide on days +3 and +4. Library preparation used the immunoSEQ multiplex PCR assay. Imported from immuneACCESS, the table was reduced by TCRdb to in-frame sequences with V and J called. These copies leave out some clones; in studies compared against another copy, an unresolved V gene accounts for under half, and the cause of the remainder is not known. The table for this sample lists under 15,000 clones, none of them counted only once. The leading ten clones occupy around 28% of the sample.

Sequenced here: PBMCs, sampled after allogeneic stem cell transplant with posttransplant cyclophosphamide. The origin of the receptors is a female patient aged 35-55 years who received an allogeneic stem cell transplant from a related donor, was CMV-positive, and had acute GVHD only. In transplant recipients, some T cells may be of donor rather than host origin.

This clone was detected many times. The chain uses TRBV4-1 and TRBJ2-1, with D possibly TRBD2 on 7 matching bases. The CDR3 length is 16 residues. The V end lost 5 bases, the J end lost 4 bases, and 18 bases lay between the germline ends. Germline-derived CDR1 and CDR2 are MGHRA and YSYEKL. The CDR3 reads CASSARGGLDYNEQFF. Written as DNA, the CDR3 is TGCGCCAGCAGCGCGAGGGGGGGCTTGGATTACAATGAGCAGTTCTTC.

This clone has ten or more counts. The V and J genes are TRBV5-1 and TRBJ1-5; tentative D call: TRBD1 (5 bases). This CDR3 has 14 residues. Germline CDR1 and CDR2: SGHRS and YFSETQ. V was trimmed by 4 bases and J by 0 bases, leaving 8 bases between them. The CDR3 sequence: CASSPDSSNQPQHF. The CDR3 DNA sequence: TGCGCCAGCAGCCCTGACAGTAGCAATCAGCCCCAGCATTTT.

This clone was observed many times. The chain uses TRBV5-1 and TRBJ1-6, with 9 bases that match TRBD1. This CDR3 contains 15 residues. Germline CDR1 reads SGHRS; CDR2 reads YFSETQ. V lost 2 bases and J lost 8; bases outside the gene matches: 5. This CDR3 reads CASSLNRGLYSPLHF. The CDR3 DNA follows: TGCGCCAGCAGCTTAAACAGGGGGCTGTATTCACCCCTCCACTTT.

Ten or more counts support this clone. V gene TRBV6-1 combines with J gene TRBJ1-2; no reliable D call. This CDR3 has 13 residues. Trimming shortened V by 0 bases and J by 8 bases, and 10 bases separated the two germline ends. CDR1 and CDR2 (germline): MNHNS, SASEGT. CDR3 sequence reads: CASSEAPARGYTF. The CDR3 coding sequence is TGTGCCAGCAGTGAAGCCCCGGCCAGGGGCTACACCTTC.

This clone was found many times. This chain uses TRBV7-9 with TRBJ2-5, with 10 bases fitting TRBD2. CDR1 and CDR2 (germline): SEHNR, FQNEAQ (reference sequence). V gave up 2 bases and J gave up 4 bases; unmatched junction bases: 16. The CDR3 extends over 19 amino acids. The CDR3 DNA follows: TGTGCCAGCAGCTTAAATCTTTTAGCGGGAGGAGGCACGAGAGAGACCCAGTACTTC. Translation: CASSLNLLAGGGTRETQYF. The full variable domain, in which reference TRBV7-9 and TRBJ2-5 provide the parts outside the CDR3, is DTGVSQNPRHKITKRGQNVTFRCDPISEHNRLYWYRQTLGQGPEFLTYFQNEAQLEKSRLLSDRFSAERPKGSFSTLEIQRTEQGDSAMYLCASSLNLLAGGGTRETQYFGPGTRLLVL.

There are many counts of this clone. The V call is TRBV27, the J call TRBJ1-6; D gene unclear. The V end lost 9 bases, the J end lost 6 bases, and 15 bases lay between the germline ends. CDR1 is MNHEY and CDR2 is SMNVEV in the germline V gene (reference sequence). CDR3 size: 14 residues. Here the CDR3 DNA reads TGTGCCAGTGGGGAACGGGAGATTAATTCACCCCTCCACTTT. It yields the protein CASGEREINSPLHF.

V is TRBV29-1 and J is TRBJ1-5, with 11 bases identical to TRBD1. The CDR3 contains 13 residues. V was pared by 7 bases and J by 3 bases, with 2 bases of the junction left unmatched. CDR1 is SQVTM and CDR2 is ANQGSEA in the germline V gene. This chain's CDR3 is CSAGQGDNQPQHF. The CDR3 DNA follows: TGCAGCGCGGGACAGGGGGACAATCAGCCCCAGCATTTT.

This clone has at least ten counts. The rearrangement links TRBV2 to TRBJ2-7; TRBD1 matches 9 bases. This CDR3 region has 11 residues. The germline gives CDR1 SNHLY, CDR2 FYNNEI. J was trimmed by 7 bases and V by 10 bases; bases with no gene match: 5. The CDR3 reads CATGTGWEQYF. CDR3 coding DNA: TGTGCCACCGGGACAGGGTGGGAGCAGTACTTC.

This clone has at least ten counts. V is TRBV2 and J is TRBJ2-1, with TRBD2 as a possible D gene (6 bases). The germline gives CDR1 SNHLY, CDR2 FYNNEI. The CDR3 length is 12 residues. The ends were cut back, 9 bases at V and 6 bases at J, with 12 bases in the middle. The DNA for the CDR3 is TGTGCCAGTGGACGGGAGTCCAATGAGCAGTTCTTC. Residues: CASGRESNEQFF.

This clone was detected many times. The genes are TRBV5-5 and TRBJ2-1, with D unclear. The CDR3 extends over 15 amino acids. Trimming took 5 bases from V and 0 from J, leaving 12 bases between them. The germline CDR1 and CDR2 sequences are SGHKS and YYEKEE (reference sequence). Written as DNA, the CDR3 is TGTGCCAGCAGTCGGGTAGCCAGCTCCTACAATGAGCAGTTCTTC. This translates into CASSRVASSYNEQFF.

This clone has at least ten counts. The chain is built from TRBV2 and TRBJ2-7; D might be TRBD1 (6 bases). Germline CDR1 is SNHLY and CDR2 is FYNNEI. Trimming pared 8 bases from V and 0 bases from J, leaving 8 bases between. The CDR3 contains 12 residues. The CDR3 DNA is TGTGCCAGCCGGGACAACTCCTACGAGCAGTACTTC. Translated, it gives CASRDNSYEQYF.

In this sample, this clone turned up many times. The chain is built from TRBV5-5 and TRBJ1-4, with 12 bases matching TRBD1. CDR3 length: 16 amino acids. Germline-derived CDR1 and CDR2 are SGHKS and YYEKEE (reference sequence). J was trimmed by 3 bases and V by 4 bases; bases with no gene match: 4. The CDR3 DNA sequence: TGTGCCAGCAGCCCGGGACAGGGGGCGGCTAATGAAAAACTGTTTTTT. Protein: CASSPGQGAANEKLFF.

This clone came up many times. The rearrangement links TRBV9 to TRBJ1-4; D is perhaps TRBD1 (6 bases). CDR1 SGDLS and CDR2 YYNGEE come from the germline V gene. V shed 3 bases and J shed 6 bases, with 15 bases lying between them. The length of the CDR3 is 15 residues. The CDR3 DNA is TGTGCCAGCAGCGCCCCCGGGACATATTATGAAAAACTGTTTTTT. Protein sequence: CASSAPGTYYEKLFF.

This clone occurred a few times. The chain uses TRBV2 and TRBJ2-1; 8 positions match TRBD2. V lost 1 base to trimming and J lost 7 bases; unmatched junction nucleotides: 15. Per germline, CDR1 SNHLY and CDR2 FYNNEI. CDR3 length: 18 residues. The CDR3 nucleotides are TGTGCCAGCAGTGAAGTGGCTAGCGGGCCGGGCTCGGGGAATGAGCAGTTCTTC. Protein product: CASSEVASGPGSGNEQFF.

In this sample, this clone turned up many times. The chain carries TRBV27 and TRBJ2-5; D remains unclear. The V gene lost 2 bases and the J gene lost 2 bases, with 6 bases spanning the gap. The germline gives CDR1 MNHEY, CDR2 SMNVEV (reference sequence). CDR3 length: 13 amino acids. CDR3 nucleotides: TGTGCCAGCAGTTTAGGGCAGCAAGAGACCCAGTACTTC. This encodes CASSLGQQETQYF.

The sample holds many counts of this clone. The rearrangement uses TRBV7-9 and TRBJ1-4; D uncertain. The CDR3 has 12 residues. Germline V gene sequence: CDR1 SEHNR, CDR2 FQNEAQ (reference sequence). Trimming pared 4 bases from V and 3 bases from J, leaving 3 bases between. CDR3 in amino acids: CASSSSNEKLFF. In nucleotides, the CDR3 is TGTGCCAGCAGCTCGTCTAATGAAAAACTGTTTTTT.

This clone was observed many times. V gene TRBV10-3 combines with J gene TRBJ2-1; D is uncertain. CDR1 is ENHRY and CDR2 is SYGVKD in the germline V gene. The CDR3 spans 12 residues. Trimming took off 8 bases at V and 2 bases at J, with 7 bases between the two ends. In DNA, the CDR3 is TGTGCCATCGGCGGAGCCTACAATGAGCAGTTCTTC. Translated: CAIGGAYNEQFF.

By share of the sample, this clone is medium-sized. J is TRBJ1-1 and V is TRBV6-5; D is unclear. V was clipped by 5 bases and J by 4 bases, with 5 bases between them. This CDR3 is built from 11 residues. From germline, CDR1 is MNHEY and CDR2 SVGAGI. CDR3 sequence: CASSPGTEAFF. The CDR3 DNA reads as TGTGCCAGCAGTCCAGGCACTGAAGCTTTCTTT.